Below, 24 T cell receptor beta chains from the same sample are listed, as sequenced in a study of radiation and T cells in renal cell carcinoma. The method was immunoSEQ multiplex PCR; TCRdb's version includes in-frame clones alone and lacks a portion of them. The sample records 120,000 or so clones, more than 75% being singletons. Noted time point: blood 2 weeks post-SBRT. Treatment specified: 15 Gy SBRT to primary tumor, nephrectomy 4 weeks later. Sequences were derived from blood, sampled from a patient whose treatment included radiotherapy and nephrectomy. The source is a woman in her 70s with renal cell carcinoma.

This rearrangement joins TRBV28 to TRBJ1-4; TRBD1 matches at 9 bases. Germline V gives CDR1 MDHEN, CDR2 SYDVKM. The CDR3 loop spans 15 amino acids. The J segment lost 8 bases and the V segment lost 5 bases, leaving 9 bases of the junction unmatched. CDR3 loop: CASSQAGTGNEKLFF. In nucleotides, the CDR3 is TGTGCCAGCAGTCAAGCCGGGACAGGGAACGAAAAACTGTTTTTT. The full variable domain, rest sourced from reference TRBV28 and TRBJ1-4, is DVKVTQSSRYLVKRTGEKVFLECVQDMDHENMFWYRQDPGLGLRLIYFSYDVKMKEKGDIPEGYSVSREKKERFSLILESASTNQTSMYLCASSQAGTGNEKLFFGSGTQLSVL.

The gene calls are TRBV7-3 and TRBJ2-1, with 7 bases lining up with TRBD2. Germline CDR1 is SGHTA and CDR2 is FQGTGA. CDR3 length: 16 amino acids. The V segment lost 4 bases and the J segment 0 bases; nucleotides outside the gene matches: 6. The CDR3 DNA sequence: TGTGCCAGCAGCTCCTCGGGAGGCCACTCCTACAATGAGCAGTTCTTC. Amino acids: CASSSSGGHSYNEQFF.

The chain carries TRBV6-6 and TRBJ2-1; 8 bases are shared with TRBD1. CDR1 MNHNY and CDR2 SVGAGI come from the germline V gene (reference sequence). The V gene end was trimmed by 7 bases and the J gene end by 8 bases; junction bases not matched to a gene: 7. The CDR3 totals 13 residues. Here the CDR3 reads CASNPGGLHEQFF. For the CDR3, the DNA is TGTGCCAGCAACCCAGGGGGCCTGCATGAGCAGTTCTTC.

The chain carries TRBV30 and TRBJ1-6; TRBD1 might be the D (5 bases). This CDR3 region has 15 residues. Per the germline V gene, CDR1 is GTSNPN and CDR2 is SVGIG (reference sequence). Trimming cost V 1 base and J 4 bases, with 11 bases left between them. CDR3 in amino acids: CAWSAGTVYNSPLHF. The CDR3 DNA sequence: TGTGCCTGGAGTGCCGGGACGGTTTATAATTCACCCCTCCACTTT. Supplemented by reference TRBV30 and TRBJ1-6, the full variable domain reads SQTIHQWPATLVQPVGSPLSLECTVEGTSNPNLYWYRQAAGRGLQLLFYSVGIGQISSEVPQNLSASRPQDRQFILSSKKLLLSDSGFYLCAWSAGTVYNSPLHFGNGTRLTVT.

CDR3 coding DNA: TGTGCCAGCAGTTTATCGACTTACGGGGACAGGGCCGAGCAGTACTTC. Amino acid sequence: CASSLSTYGDRAEQYF. The rearrangement uses TRBV27 and TRBJ2-7; the match to TRBD1 covers 9 bases. With V trimmed by 0 bases and J by 6 bases, 9 bases remained unmatched. From germline, CDR1 is MNHEY and CDR2 SMNVEV (reference sequence). This CDR3 has 16 residues.

This chain uses TRBV5-6 with TRBJ2-1, with 7 positions matching TRBD1. Unmatched junction bases numbered 8, after V lost 4 bases and J lost 7 bases. CDR3 size: 14 residues. The germline gives CDR1 SGHDT, CDR2 YYEEEE. The DNA of the CDR3 is TGTGCCAGCAGCCCCAGGACAGGATCAAATGAGCAGTTCTTC. It translates to CASSPRTGSNEQFF.

V gene TRBV27 combines with J gene TRBJ2-7, with TRBD1 as a possible D gene (6 bases). The germline V gene has CDR1 MNHEY and CDR2 SMNVEV (reference sequence). V lost 4 bases and J 3 bases, leaving 16 bases between the germline ends. The CDR3 consists of 15 residues. The CDR3 loop reads CASSSAAGVSYEQYF. The CDR3 nucleotides read TGTGCCAGCAGTTCGGCCGCAGGGGTGAGCTACGAGCAGTACTTC.

The V gene is TRBV5-5, the J gene TRBJ2-1; D is unclear. The CDR3 extends over 13 amino acids. CDR1 and CDR2 from the germline V gene are SGHKS and YYEKEE (reference sequence). Deletions cut 0 bases from V and 3 bases from J, with 4 bases between. CDR3 DNA: TGTGCCAGCAGCTTGGAGGACTACAATGAGCAGTTCTTC. Translation: CASSLEDYNEQFF.

This clone has a single count. CDR3 DNA: TGTGCCAGCAGCCGGCAGGGGGGGGTTTCCTACAATGAGCAGTTCTTC. Protein sequence: CASSRQGGVSYNEQFF. The chain uses TRBV4-2 and TRBJ2-1; either TRBD1 or TRBD2 may fit D (7 bases each). The CDR3 runs to 16 residues. CDR1 and CDR2 from the germline V gene are LGHNA and YNFKEQ. Trimming took 4 bases from V and 1 from J, leaving 14 bases between them.

This clone was recorded a few times. The rearrangement joins TRBV12-5 to TRBJ1-2; weak D call: TRBD1 (5 bases). The ends were cut back, 1 base at V and 7 bases at J, with 13 bases in the middle. Germline values: CDR1 LGHNT, CDR2 FRNRAP. The length of the CDR3 is 14 residues. The CDR3: CASGLARGVGGYTF. In DNA, the CDR3 is TGTGCTAGTGGTTTGGCCCGGGGGGTTGGTGGCTACACCTTC. Supplemented by reference TRBV12-5 and TRBJ1-2, the full variable domain reads DARVTQTPRHKVTEMGQEVTMRCQPILGHNTVFWYRQTMMQGLELLAYFRNRAPLDDSGMPKDRFSAEMPDATLATLKIQPSEPRDSAVYFCASGLARGVGGYTFGSGTRLTVV.

The J gene is TRBJ2-1, the V gene TRBV2; D gene uncertain. CDR3 size: 19 residues. Germline V gene sequence: CDR1 SNHLY, CDR2 FYNNEI. The V and J ends lost 5 bases and 7 bases respectively, with 30 bases between them. Here the CDR3 DNA reads TGTGCCAGCAGTCACAGCCTCTACAAAGGTGGCCCCCCTGGGAATGAGCAGTTCTTC. It yields the protein CASSHSLYKGGPPGNEQFF.

This chain uses TRBV4-2 with TRBJ2-5, with TRBD2 as a possible D gene (7 bases). Germline V lookup: CDR1 LGHNA, CDR2 YNFKEQ. The ends were cut back, 4 bases at V and 1 base at J, with 22 bases in the middle. The CDR3 extends over 18 amino acids. CDR3 residues: CASSPSRGGGPAQETQYF. The CDR3 nucleotides read TGTGCCAGCAGCCCGAGTCGGGGCGGGGGCCCTGCCCAAGAGACCCAGTACTTC.

This clone was counted a single time. This chain links TRBV10-2 with TRBJ2-3; 7 nucleotides match TRBD2. CDR3 length equals 15 residues. Germline V gives CDR1 WSHSY, CDR2 SAAADI. V dropped 6 bases and J dropped 5; count of bases not matched to a gene: 11. CDR3 in amino acids: CASSQSGRGLDTQYF. DNA of the CDR3: TGCGCCAGCAGCCAATCGGGGCGGGGGTTAGATACGCAGTATTTT.

The genes are TRBV19 and TRBJ1-5, with D possibly matching TRBD1 (5 bases). Trimming took off 4 bases at V and 7 bases at J, with 14 bases between the two ends. Germline CDR1 and CDR2: LNHDA and SQIVND (reference sequence). The CDR3 sequence is 14 residues long. This CDR3 reads CASSNDSPGQPQHF. CDR3 coding DNA: TGTGCCAGTAGTAACGACAGTCCGGGCCAGCCCCAGCATTTT.

The V call is TRBV5-1, the J call TRBJ2-7; D is perhaps TRBD2 (6 bases). The CDR3 covers 14 residues. The germline V gene encodes CDR1 SGHRS and CDR2 YFSETQ. V lost 0 bases and J lost 6, with 13 bases in between. The CDR3 loop reads CASSLGVGRPEQYF. The CDR3 DNA follows: TGCGCCAGCAGCTTGGGCGTAGGGAGGCCCGAGCAGTACTTC.

V is TRBV27 and J is TRBJ1-1; D perhaps matches TRBD1 (5 bases). The V and J ends lost 0 bases and 1 base respectively, with 15 bases between them. CDR3 length: 17 residues. Looked up from germline, CDR1 is MNHEY and CDR2 is SMNVEV (reference sequence). CDR3 region: CASSLSRTGRPNTEAFF. The CDR3 DNA follows: TGTGCCAGCAGTTTATCGCGTACGGGACGCCCGAACACTGAAGCTTTCTTT.

The chain's CDR3 is CVAGRYGYTF. CDR3 nucleotides: TGTGTAGCAGGGCGCTATGGCTACACCTTC. The chain links TRBV28 to TRBJ1-2; a possible D gene is TRBD1 (5 bases). The germline V gene has CDR1 MDHEN and CDR2 SYDVKM. There are 10 residues in the CDR3.

The gene calls are TRBV2 and TRBJ2-1; TRBD2 matches at 7 bases. The CDR3 sequence is 15 residues long. CDR1 is SNHLY, CDR2 FYNNEI, per germline. The V and J ends lost 2 bases and 5 bases, in that order; junction bases with no gene match: 6. CDR3 bases: TGTGCCAGCAGTGAATGGGCTAGCGGAAACAATGAGCAGTTCTTC. Amino acid sequence: CASSEWASGNNEQFF. The full variable domain, completed using reference TRBV2 and TRBJ2-1, is EPEVTQTPSHQVTQMGQEVILRCVPISNHLYFYWYRQILGQKVEFLVSFYNNEISEKSEIFDDQFSVERPDGSNFTLKIRSTKLEDSAMYFCASSEWASGNNEQFFGPGTRLTVL.

The chain links TRBV7-9 to TRBJ1-5; D remains ambiguous. Trimming pared 1 base from V and 4 bases from J, leaving 8 bases between. Germline lookup yields CDR1 SEHNR and CDR2 FQNEAQ (reference sequence). The CDR3 extends over 14 amino acids. CDR3 loop: CASSLGELNQPQHF. CDR3 DNA sequence: TGTGCCAGCAGCTTAGGAGAATTGAATCAGCCCCAGCATTTT.

The chain employs TRBV11-3 and TRBJ2-7; perhaps TRBD2 as D (7 bases). V gave up 5 bases and J gave up 4 bases, with 21 bases separating them. Per germline, CDR1 SGHNT and CDR2 YENEEA. CDR3 size: 16 residues. This chain's CDR3 is CASSLLISGGDYEQYF. The CDR3 nucleotides read TGTGCCAGCAGCCTTCTTATTTCGGGGGGCGATTACGAGCAGTACTTC.

The chain uses TRBV14 and TRBJ2-7; D is undetermined. The germline CDR1 and CDR2 sequences are SGHDN and FVKESK. V was trimmed by 1 base and J by 10 bases, leaving 8 bases between them. The CDR3 covers 11 residues. CDR3 region: CASSQVGSQYF. CDR3 sequence (DNA): TGTGCCAGCAGCCAAGTGGGTAGCCAGTACTTC.

The genes are TRBV4-3 and TRBJ1-1; no clear D gene. Trimming removed 0 bases from V and 8 bases from J, with 13 bases in between. Germline V CDR1 and CDR2: LGHNA, YSLEER. The CDR3 has 14 amino acids. CDR3 sequence reads: CASSQDQFRLEAFF. CDR3 coding DNA: TGCGCCAGCAGCCAAGATCAATTCCGTTTAGAAGCTTTCTTT.

The chain links TRBV28 to TRBJ2-5; TRBD2 agrees at 7 bases. CDR3 size: 12 residues. Germline assignment: CDR1 MDHEN and CDR2 SYDVKM. J was trimmed by 10 bases and V by 3 bases; bases with no gene match: 5. The chain's CDR3 is CASSFRGRVQYF. CDR3 DNA: TGTGCCAGCAGTTTCCGGGGGAGGGTCCAGTACTTC.

V is TRBV27 and J is TRBJ2-7; 7 bases agree with TRBD1. Germline V CDR1 and CDR2: MNHEY, SMNVEV (reference sequence). The V and J ends lost 6 bases and 1 base, in that order; junction bases with no gene match: 6. The CDR3 spans 14 residues. The chain's CDR3 is CASSLGQLSYEQYF. CDR3 bases: TGTGCCAGCAGCCTGGGACAGTTGTCCTACGAGCAGTACTTC.